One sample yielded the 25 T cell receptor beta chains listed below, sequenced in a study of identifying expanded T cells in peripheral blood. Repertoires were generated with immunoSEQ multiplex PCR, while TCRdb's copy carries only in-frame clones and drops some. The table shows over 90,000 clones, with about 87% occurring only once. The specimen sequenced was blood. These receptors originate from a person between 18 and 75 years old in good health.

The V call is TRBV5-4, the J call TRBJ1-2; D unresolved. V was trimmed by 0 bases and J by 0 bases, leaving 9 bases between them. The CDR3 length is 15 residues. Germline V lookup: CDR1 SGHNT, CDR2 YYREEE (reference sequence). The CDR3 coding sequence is TGTGCCAGCAGCTTGGACGGCAGACCTAACTATGGCTACACCTTC. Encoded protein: CASSLDGRPNYGYTF.

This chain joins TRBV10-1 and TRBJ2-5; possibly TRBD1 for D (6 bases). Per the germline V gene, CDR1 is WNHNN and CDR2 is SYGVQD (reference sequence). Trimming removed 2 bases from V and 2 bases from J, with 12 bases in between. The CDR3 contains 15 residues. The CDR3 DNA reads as TGCGCCAGCAGTGAGACTCTCGGACAGCAAGAGACCCAGTACTTC. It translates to CASSETLGQQETQYF.

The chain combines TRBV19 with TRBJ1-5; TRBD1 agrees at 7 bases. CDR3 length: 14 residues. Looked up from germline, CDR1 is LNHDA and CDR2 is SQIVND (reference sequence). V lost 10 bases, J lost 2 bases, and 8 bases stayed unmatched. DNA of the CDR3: TGTGCCACCCGAGGACAGGCGGGCAATCAGCCCCAGCATTTT. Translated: CATRGQAGNQPQHF.

CDR3 loop: CASSVASGGWPTSTDTQYF. DNA for the CDR3: TGTGCCAGCAGCGTAGCTAGCGGGGGCTGGCCAACTAGCACAGATACGCAGTATTTT. This chain links TRBV9 with TRBJ2-3, with 10 bases fitting TRBD2. Germline-derived CDR1 and CDR2 are SGDLS and YYNGEE. The CDR3 consists of 19 residues. V lost 0 bases, J lost 0 bases, and 10 bases stayed unmatched.

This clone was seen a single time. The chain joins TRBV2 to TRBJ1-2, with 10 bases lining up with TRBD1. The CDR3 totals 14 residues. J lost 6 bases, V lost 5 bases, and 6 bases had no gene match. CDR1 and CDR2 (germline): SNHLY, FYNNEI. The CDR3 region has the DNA TGTGCCAGCAGTCCGGACAGGGGGGAAGATGGCTACACCTTC. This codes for CASSPDRGEDGYTF.

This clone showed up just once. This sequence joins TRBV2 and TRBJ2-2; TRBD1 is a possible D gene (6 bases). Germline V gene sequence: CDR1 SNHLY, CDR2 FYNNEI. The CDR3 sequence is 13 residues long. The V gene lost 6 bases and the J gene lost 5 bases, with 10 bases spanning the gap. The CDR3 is CASRFTGTGELFF. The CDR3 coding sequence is TGTGCCAGCAGGTTCACAGGGACCGGGGAGCTGTTTTTT.

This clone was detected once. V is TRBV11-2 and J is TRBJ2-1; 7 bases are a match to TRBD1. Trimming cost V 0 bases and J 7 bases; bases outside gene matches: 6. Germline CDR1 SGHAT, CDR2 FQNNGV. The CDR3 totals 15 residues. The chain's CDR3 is CASSLDPTGVNEQFF. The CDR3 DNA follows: TGTGCCAGCAGCTTAGATCCTACAGGGGTGAATGAGCAGTTCTTC.

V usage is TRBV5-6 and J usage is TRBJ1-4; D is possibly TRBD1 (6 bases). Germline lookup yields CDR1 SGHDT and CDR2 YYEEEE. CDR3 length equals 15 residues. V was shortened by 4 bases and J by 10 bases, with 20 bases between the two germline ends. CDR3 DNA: TGTGCCAGCAGCCCAAATTGGGGGGGCTCTGGAAAACTGTTTTTT. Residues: CASSPNWGGSGKLFF. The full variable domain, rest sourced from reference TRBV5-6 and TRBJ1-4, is DAGVTQSPTHLIKTRGQQVTLRCSPKSGHDTVSWYQQALGQGPQFIFQYYEEEERQRGNFPDRFSGHQFPNYSSELNVNALLLGDSALYLCASSPNWGGSGKLFFGSGTQLSVL.

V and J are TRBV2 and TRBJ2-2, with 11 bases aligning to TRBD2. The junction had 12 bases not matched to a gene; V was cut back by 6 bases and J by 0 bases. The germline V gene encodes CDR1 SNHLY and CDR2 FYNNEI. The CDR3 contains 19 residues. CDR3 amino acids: CASSPSKRLAGSNTGELFF. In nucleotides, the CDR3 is TGTGCCAGCAGCCCCTCAAAGAGACTAGCGGGGTCGAACACCGGGGAGCTGTTTTTT. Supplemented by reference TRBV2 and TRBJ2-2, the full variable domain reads EPEVTQTPSHQVTQMGQEVILRCVPISNHLYFYWYRQILGQKVEFLVSFYNNEISEKSEIFDDQFSVERPDGSNFTLKIRSTKLEDSAMYFCASSPSKRLAGSNTGELFFGEGSRLTVL.

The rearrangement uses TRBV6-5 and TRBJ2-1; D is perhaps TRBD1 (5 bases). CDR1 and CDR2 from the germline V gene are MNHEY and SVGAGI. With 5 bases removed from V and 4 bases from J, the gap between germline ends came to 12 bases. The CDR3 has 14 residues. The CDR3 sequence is CASSVTENYNEQFF. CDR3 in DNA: TGTGCCAGCAGTGTGACAGAAAATTACAATGAGCAGTTCTTC.

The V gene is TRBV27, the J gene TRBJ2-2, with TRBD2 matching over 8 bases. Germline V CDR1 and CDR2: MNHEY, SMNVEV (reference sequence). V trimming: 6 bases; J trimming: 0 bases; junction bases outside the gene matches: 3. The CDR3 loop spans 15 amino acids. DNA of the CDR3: TGTGCCAGCAGCGCTAGCGGGCCGAACACCGGGGAGCTGTTTTTT. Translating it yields CASSASGPNTGELFF.

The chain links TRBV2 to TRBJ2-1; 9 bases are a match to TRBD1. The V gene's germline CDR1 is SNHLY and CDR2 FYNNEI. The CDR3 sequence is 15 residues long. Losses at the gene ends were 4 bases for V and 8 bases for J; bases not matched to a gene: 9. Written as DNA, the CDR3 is TGTGCCAGCAGTGCTACAGGGGGCGATTCTGATGAGCAGTTCTTC. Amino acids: CASSATGGDSDEQFF.

This chain's CDR3 is CASGRLAGQETQYF. The CDR3 DNA is TGTGCCAGCGGGAGACTAGCGGGGCAGGAGACCCAGTACTTC. The V call is TRBV11-1, the J call TRBJ2-5, with 11 nucleotides matching TRBD2. Germline CDR1 reads SGHAT; CDR2 reads FQDESV (reference sequence). The V gene end was trimmed by 8 bases and the J gene end by 5 bases; junction bases not matched to a gene: 7. There are 14 residues in the CDR3.

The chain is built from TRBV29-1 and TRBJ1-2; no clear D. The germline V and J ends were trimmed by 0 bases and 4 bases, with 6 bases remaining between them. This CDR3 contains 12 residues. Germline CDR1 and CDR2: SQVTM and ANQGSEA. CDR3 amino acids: CSVEETAYGYTF. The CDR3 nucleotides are TGCAGCGTTGAAGAGACGGCCTATGGCTACACCTTC.

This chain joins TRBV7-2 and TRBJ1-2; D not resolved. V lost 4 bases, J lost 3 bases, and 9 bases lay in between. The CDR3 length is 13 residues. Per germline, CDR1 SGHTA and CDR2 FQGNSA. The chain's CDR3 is CASSSDGDYGYTF. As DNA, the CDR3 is TGTGCCAGCAGCTCGGACGGGGACTATGGCTACACCTTC.

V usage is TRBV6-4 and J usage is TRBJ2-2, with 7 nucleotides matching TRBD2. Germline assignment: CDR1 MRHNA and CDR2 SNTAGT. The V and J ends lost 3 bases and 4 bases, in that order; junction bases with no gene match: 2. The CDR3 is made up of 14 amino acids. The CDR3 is CASSERTSTGELFF. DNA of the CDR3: TGTGCCAGCAGTGAGAGGACTAGCACCGGGGAGCTGTTTTTT.

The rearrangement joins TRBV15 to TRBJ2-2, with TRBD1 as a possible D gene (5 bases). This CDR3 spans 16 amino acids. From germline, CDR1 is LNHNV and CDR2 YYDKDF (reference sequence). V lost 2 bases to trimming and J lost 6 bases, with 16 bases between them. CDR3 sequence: CATSRYETVPSGELFF. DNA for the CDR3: TGTGCCACCAGCAGATACGAGACAGTGCCATCCGGGGAGCTGTTTTTT. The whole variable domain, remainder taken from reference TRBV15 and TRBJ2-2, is DAMVIQNPRYQVTQFGKPVTLSCSQTLNHNVMYWYQQKSSQAPKLLFHYYDKDFNNEADTPDNFQSRRPNTSFCFLDIRSPGLGDTAMYLCATSRYETVPSGELFFGEGSRLTVL.

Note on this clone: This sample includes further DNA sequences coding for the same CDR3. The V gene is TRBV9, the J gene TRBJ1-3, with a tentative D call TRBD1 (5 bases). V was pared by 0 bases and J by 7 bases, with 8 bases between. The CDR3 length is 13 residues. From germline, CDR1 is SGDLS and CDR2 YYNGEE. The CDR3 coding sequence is TGTGCCAGCAGCGTAGGGGGCATGAACACCATATATTTT. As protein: CASSVGGMNTIYF.

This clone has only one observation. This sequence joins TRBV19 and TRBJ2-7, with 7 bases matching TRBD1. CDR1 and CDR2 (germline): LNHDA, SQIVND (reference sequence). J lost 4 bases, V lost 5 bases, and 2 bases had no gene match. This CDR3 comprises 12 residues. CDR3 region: CASSPQGYEQYF. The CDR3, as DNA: TGTGCCAGTAGTCCACAGGGGTACGAGCAGTACTTC.

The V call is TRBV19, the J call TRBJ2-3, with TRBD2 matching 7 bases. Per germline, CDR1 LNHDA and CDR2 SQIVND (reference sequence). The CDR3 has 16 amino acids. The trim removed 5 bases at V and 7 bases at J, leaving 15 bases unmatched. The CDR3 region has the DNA TGTGCCAGTAGTGACTCAAGCGGGACGACTTCCTATACGCAGTATTTT. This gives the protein CASSDSSGTTSYTQYF.

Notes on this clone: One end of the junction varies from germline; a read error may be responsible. The CDR3 DNA is TGTGCCAGCAGCCTAGACAGGGTTTACGAGCAGTACTTC. This translates into CASSLDRVYEQYF. This chain links TRBV11-2 with TRBJ2-7; 7 bases are shared with TRBD1. This CDR3 has 13 residues. Germline V gives CDR1 SGHAT, CDR2 FQNNGV. The full variable domain, with the rest looked up from reference TRBV11-2 and TRBJ2-7, is EAGVAQSPRYKIIEKRQSVAFWCNPISGHATLYWYQQILGQGPKLLIQFQNNGVVDDSQLPKDRFSAERLKGVDSTLKIQPAKLEDSAVYLCASSLDRVYEQYFGPGTRLTVT.

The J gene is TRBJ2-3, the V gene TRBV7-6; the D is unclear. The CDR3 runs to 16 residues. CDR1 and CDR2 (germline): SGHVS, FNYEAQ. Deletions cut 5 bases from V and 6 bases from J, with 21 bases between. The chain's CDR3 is CASSTRSVKSFDTQYF. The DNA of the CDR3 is TGTGCCAGCAGCACTCGGAGTGTAAAGTCATTTGATACGCAGTATTTT.

DNA for the CDR3: TGTGCCAGTAGTATCGGGGGCCTAACAGATACGCAGTATTTT. Its protein product is CASSIGGLTDTQYF. V and J are TRBV19 and TRBJ2-3; D may correspond to TRBD1 or TRBD2 (6 bases each). The V and J ends lost 3 bases and 3 bases respectively, with 10 bases between them. The CDR3 sequence is 14 residues long. Germline-derived CDR1 and CDR2 are LNHDA and SQIVND (reference sequence).

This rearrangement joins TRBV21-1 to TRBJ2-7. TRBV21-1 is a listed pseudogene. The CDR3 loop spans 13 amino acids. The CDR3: CASSNRDSYEQYF. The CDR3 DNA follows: TGTGCCAGCAGCAATAGGGACTCCTACGAGCAGTACTTC.

Written as DNA, the CDR3 is TGTGCCAGCAGCTTATCCAGGCGGGAGCTGTTTTTT. Protein: CASSLSRRELFF. V is TRBV7-8 and J is TRBJ2-2; D gene unclear. V was pared by 2 bases and J by 9 bases, with 7 bases between. Germline loops: CDR1 SGHVS, CDR2 FQNEAQ. This CDR3 region has 12 residues.